Below, 32 T cell receptor beta chains from the same sample are listed, as sequenced in a study of blood T cell repertoires in COVID-19. Assay: immunoSEQ multiplex PCR; the TCRdb copy retains only in-frame clones and omits some. Of some 270,000 clones detected, 80% to 90% appear once; the ten largest clones hold approximately 10%. What was sequenced was peripheral blood. These receptors originate from a woman in her 70s with acute or convalescent COVID-19.

This chain connects TRBV5-6 to TRBJ2-5; tentatively, D is TRBD1 (6 bases). The germline V gene encodes CDR1 SGHDT and CDR2 YYEEEE. The V and J ends lost 4 bases and 4 bases respectively, with 17 bases between them. There are 15 residues in the CDR3. CDR3 bases: TGTGCCAGCAGCCGTCAAGTCCTCAGGGGAGAGACCCAGTACTTC. Protein sequence: CASSRQVLRGETQYF.

This chain connects TRBV12-3 or TRBV12-4 to TRBJ1-1; D gene uncertain. CDR3 size: 12 residues. V lost 2 bases to trimming and J lost 11 bases, with 12 bases between them. The CDR3 is CASSLQVVKAFF. The CDR3 DNA is TGTGCCAGCAGTTTACAGGTAGTCAAGGCTTTCTTT.

The chain has TRBV21-1 and TRBJ1-5; the table's D call, TRBD1, was not checked against the DNA. TRBV21-1 is listed as a pseudogene. CDR3 length equals 16 residues. CDR3 nucleotides: TGTGCCAGCAGCGAACAGGGTCCTCGAAGCAATCAGCCCCAGCATTTT. Translating it yields CASSEQGPRSNQPQHF.

The chain employs TRBV24-1 and TRBJ1-1, with a tentative D call TRBD1 (6 bases). Germline V lookup: CDR1 KGHDR, CDR2 SFDVKD. The CDR3 consists of 9 residues. CDR3 residues: CVLPGAAFF. CDR3 DNA sequence: TGTGTCCTACCAGGGGCAGCTTTCTTT.

The chain carries TRBV30 and TRBJ1-5, with D possibly being TRBD1 (6 bases). In germline, CDR1 is GTSNPN, CDR2 SVGIG (reference sequence). CDR3 size: 13 residues. The ends were cut back, 3 bases at V and 6 bases at J, with 12 bases in the middle. The CDR3 region is CAWSRQAGQPQHF. The CDR3 DNA is TGTGCCTGGAGCAGACAGGCGGGTCAGCCCCAGCATTTT.

In its sample, this clone was seen a few times. The V and J genes are TRBV9 and TRBJ1-1; no reliable D call. Germline V gene data show CDR1 as SGDLS and CDR2 as YYNGEE. The CDR3 consists of 14 residues. Trimming left V 4 bases short and J 1 base short, with 11 bases between. CDR3 protein: CASSSQVGNTEAFF. CDR3 bases: TGTGCCAGCAGCTCTCAGGTGGGGAACACTGAAGCTTTCTTT.

The V call is TRBV7-9, the J call TRBJ1-2, with D possibly being TRBD1 (6 bases). V was shortened by 5 bases and J by 4 bases, with 14 bases between the two germline ends. CDR3 length: 14 residues. Germline assignment: CDR1 SEHNR and CDR2 FQNEAQ (reference sequence). CDR3 amino acids: CASSASQGGYGYTF. The CDR3 DNA sequence: TGTGCCAGCAGCGCCTCACAGGGTGGCTATGGCTACACCTTC.

V gene TRBV5-1 combines with J gene TRBJ2-1, with 7 positions matching TRBD2. CDR1 and CDR2 (germline): SGHRS, YFSETQ. V lost 5 bases and J lost 0; bases outside the gene matches: 8. The CDR3 length is 16 residues. The CDR3, as DNA: TGCGCCAGCAGAGTGGCGGGGGAGCGCTCCTACAATGAGCAGTTCTTC. Protein sequence: CASRVAGERSYNEQFF.

V and J are TRBV2 and TRBJ2-5; no clear D. Trimming removed 6 bases at V and 7 bases at J, with 12 bases between. Germline V gene lookup returns CDR1 SNHLY and CDR2 FYNNEI. There are 12 residues in the CDR3. This CDR3 reads CASRPQVRTQYF. The CDR3 nucleotides are TGTGCCAGCAGGCCCCAGGTACGGACCCAGTACTTC.

The chain recombines TRBV19 with TRBJ1-2; perhaps TRBD1 as D (5 bases). The germline V and J ends were trimmed by 10 bases and 6 bases, with 18 bases remaining between them. The CDR3 covers 13 residues. Looked up from germline, CDR1 is LNHDA and CDR2 is SQIVND (reference sequence). The CDR3 bases are TGTGCCACCCGGGGGGTCAGCGTCCATGGCTACACCTTC. This codes for CATRGVSVHGYTF.

The chain is built from TRBV19 and TRBJ1-2; maybe TRBD1 (6 bases). V was clipped by 5 bases and J by 5 bases, with 18 bases between them. CDR3 length equals 15 residues. Germline V gene data show CDR1 as LNHDA and CDR2 as SQIVND (reference sequence). Written as DNA, the CDR3 is TGTGCCAGTAGTTTCGCGGGGGGCCGAACTTATGGCTACACCTTC. This encodes CASSFAGGRTYGYTF.

This rearrangement joins TRBV5-1 to TRBJ1-1, with 11 bases matching TRBD1. The CDR3 contains 13 residues. Germline V gene lookup returns CDR1 SGHRS and CDR2 YFSETQ. The junction had 0 bases not matched to a gene; V was cut back by 5 bases and J by 3 bases. The CDR3 sequence: CASRGQGDTEAFF. CDR3 nucleotide sequence: TGCGCCAGCAGGGGACAGGGGGACACTGAAGCTTTCTTT. Looking up the rest from reference TRBV5-1 and TRBJ1-1 gives the full variable domain: KAGVTQTPRYLIKTRGQQVTLSCSPISGHRSVSWYQQTPGQGLQFLFEYFSETQRNKGNFPGRFSGRQFSNSRSEMNVSTLELGDSALYLCASRGQGDTEAFFGQGTRLTVV.

This chain uses TRBV2 with TRBJ2-3; D not resolved. Trimming stripped 8 bases from V and 8 bases from J, with 14 bases between. The CDR3 runs to 12 residues. Germline values: CDR1 SNHLY, CDR2 FYNNEI. Here the CDR3 reads CASVYTPGTQYF. CDR3 sequence (DNA): TGTGCCAGCGTATATACGCCCGGTACGCAGTATTTT.

The chain couples TRBV6-5 to TRBJ2-7, with 8 nucleotides matching TRBD1. J gave up 7 bases and V 8 bases, and 10 bases lay outside the gene matches. The germline gives CDR1 MNHEY, CDR2 SVGAGI. The CDR3 is made up of 13 amino acids. The CDR3 DNA is TGTGCCAGCCAGCGGACAGGGATAGGGGAGCAGTACTTC. Its translation: CASQRTGIGEQYF.

This sequence joins TRBV5-6 and TRBJ2-3, with D possibly being TRBD1 (6 bases). This CDR3 comprises 15 residues. Germline V gene lookup returns CDR1 SGHDT and CDR2 YYEEEE. Trimming took off 0 bases at V and 4 bases at J, with 12 bases between the two ends. CDR3 sequence reads: CASSLGGPGSDTQYF. DNA of the CDR3: TGTGCCAGCAGCTTGGGGGGGCCAGGTTCAGATACGCAGTATTTT.

V usage is TRBV7-9 and J usage is TRBJ1-2; the match to TRBD1 covers 11 bases. Germline V lookup: CDR1 SEHNR, CDR2 FQNEAQ (reference sequence). The CDR3 is 16 amino acids. The J segment lost 7 bases and the V segment lost 0 bases, leaving 7 bases of the junction unmatched. The CDR3, as DNA: TGTGCCAGCAGCTTAGCGCTGGGACAGGGGGAATCTGGCTACACCTTC. Protein product: CASSLALGQGESGYTF.

The gene calls are TRBV19 and TRBJ2-5; TRBD2 might be the D (6 bases). V dropped 5 bases and J dropped 4 bases, with 20 bases sitting between them. The CDR3 covers 16 residues. The germline V gene has CDR1 LNHDA and CDR2 SQIVND (reference sequence). The CDR3 loop is CASSLAPGLRGETQYF. In DNA, the CDR3 is TGTGCCAGTAGTTTAGCCCCGGGACTCCGGGGAGAGACCCAGTACTTC.

This sequence joins TRBV19 and TRBJ1-5; perhaps TRBD1 as D (6 bases). Germline V lookup: CDR1 LNHDA, CDR2 SQIVND (reference sequence). V was cut by 9 bases and J by 2 bases, with 11 bases left in between. This CDR3 is 13 amino acids long. The CDR3 DNA follows: TGTGCCAGCCGGGACACGGGCAATCAGCCCCAGCATTTT. Its translation is CASRDTGNQPQHF.

The chain has TRBV6-5 and TRBJ2-3, with TRBD1 matching 10 bases. With V trimmed by 7 bases and J by 6 bases, 10 bases remained unmatched. The CDR3 is 15 amino acids. The germline V gene encodes CDR1 MNHEY and CDR2 SVGAGI. Written as DNA, the CDR3 is TGTGCCAGCAACGGACAGGGGGGGCCGGGGGATACGCAGTATTTT. This sequence encodes CASNGQGGPGDTQYF.

The V and J genes are TRBV5-4 and TRBJ1-4; a possible D gene is TRBD1 (5 bases). The CDR3 totals 15 residues. Germline CDR1 is SGHNT and CDR2 is YYREEE (reference sequence). V shed 0 bases and J shed 0 bases, with 6 bases lying between them. This chain's CDR3 is CASSLGGSTNEKLFF. CDR3 nucleotide sequence: TGTGCCAGCAGCTTGGGGGGCTCAACTAATGAAAAACTGTTTTTT.

The count of this clone is one. The chain has TRBV5-1 and TRBJ2-3, with TRBD2 identical over 12 bases. V trimming: 2 bases; J trimming: 4 bases; junction bases outside the gene matches: 8. This CDR3 has 17 residues. Germline CDR1 reads SGHRS; CDR2 reads YFSETQ. The CDR3 DNA is TGCGCCAGCAGCTTACCTCTAGCGGGGGGGCAAGCAGATACGCAGTATTTT. The encoded protein is CASSLPLAGGQADTQYF.

The chain couples TRBV2 to TRBJ1-3; 9 positions agree with TRBD1. The CDR3 consists of 13 residues. Trimming cost V 7 bases and J 7 bases; bases outside gene matches: 5. Germline CDR1 is SNHLY and CDR2 is FYNNEI. CDR3 region: CASKKQGANTIYF. Written as DNA, the CDR3 is TGTGCCAGCAAGAAACAGGGGGCCAACACCATATATTTT. Full variable domain (outside the CDR3, taken from reference TRBV2 and TRBJ1-3): EPEVTQTPSHQVTQMGQEVILRCVPISNHLYFYWYRQILGQKVEFLVSFYNNEISEKSEIFDDQFSVERPDGSNFTLKIRSTKLEDSAMYFCASKKQGANTIYFGEGSWLTVV.

This chain links TRBV4-2 with TRBJ2-7; 10 bases are shared with TRBD2. The V and J ends lost 0 bases and 3 bases, in that order; junction bases with no gene match: 2. The CDR3 runs to 15 residues. Germline CDR1 LGHNA, CDR2 YNFKEQ. CDR3 DNA sequence: TGTGCCAGCAGCCAAGAAACTAGCGGGATCTACGAGCAGTACTTC. Amino acids: CASSQETSGIYEQYF.

This chain links TRBV12-3 or TRBV12-4 with TRBJ1-1; D not certain. V lost 6 bases, J lost 5 bases, and 13 bases lay in between. The CDR3 is 13 residues long. This CDR3 is CASSPRRPTEAFF. In DNA form, the CDR3 reads TGTGCCAGCAGCCCCCGGCGGCCTACTGAAGCTTTCTTT.

This chain joins TRBV11-2 and TRBJ1-1, with D uncertain. Trimming pared 4 bases from V and 0 bases from J, leaving 6 bases between. The length of the CDR3 is 13 residues. Looked up from germline, CDR1 is SGHAT and CDR2 is FQNNGV. CDR3 in amino acids: CASSSSMNTEAFF. The DNA of the CDR3 is TGTGCCAGCAGCTCATCCATGAACACTGAAGCTTTCTTT.

The chain employs TRBV18 and TRBJ2-7; maybe TRBD2 (5 bases). Trimming removed 0 bases at V and 6 bases at J, with 12 bases between. The CDR3 is 14 amino acids. Germline loops: CDR1 KGHSH, CDR2 LQKENI. For the CDR3, the DNA is TGTGCCAGCTCACCACCGGAAGGCCGGGGCGAGCAGTACTTC. It specifies CASSPPEGRGEQYF.

The V and J genes are TRBV9 and TRBJ2-5; perhaps TRBD2 as D (7 bases). From germline, CDR1 is SGDLS and CDR2 YYNGEE. The CDR3 is 15 amino acids. V was trimmed by 4 bases and J by 2 bases, leaving 15 bases between them. The CDR3 here is CASSPSRGRQETQYF. The DNA of the CDR3 is TGTGCCAGCAGCCCCTCGCGGGGGCGACAAGAGACCCAGTACTTC.

This clone is a singleton in its sample. This chain joins TRBV4-2 and TRBJ2-1; TRBD2 agrees at 7 bases. Germline CDR1 and CDR2: LGHNA and YNFKEQ. This CDR3 is built from 14 residues. Trimming took 1 base from V and 7 from J; bases not matched to a gene: 4. The CDR3 is CASSQAGGLNEQFF. The CDR3 bases are TGTGCCAGCAGCCAAGCGGGGGGTTTAAATGAGCAGTTCTTC.

The chain joins TRBV13 to TRBJ2-7; 7 positions match TRBD1. Germline CDR1 PRHDT, CDR2 FYEKMQ (reference sequence). V lost 4 bases and J lost 5; bases outside the gene matches: 8. The CDR3 covers 14 residues. CDR3 protein: CASSSFNRGNEQYF. The CDR3 DNA reads as TGTGCCAGCAGCTCCTTCAACAGGGGCAACGAGCAGTACTTC.

Only a few counts were recorded for this clone. Additional DNA sequences in this sample encode the identical CDR3. This sequence joins TRBV5-4 and TRBJ1-1; TRBD1 aligns across 8 bases. The CDR3 extends over 13 amino acids. Per germline, CDR1 SGHNT and CDR2 YYREEE (reference sequence). After removal of 3 bases from V and 3 bases from J, the junction contained 1 base not matched to a gene. The CDR3, as DNA: TGTGCCAGCAGCTCGACAGGGGACACTGAAGCTTTCTTT. Protein product: CASSSTGDTEAFF.

The chain recombines TRBV5-1 with TRBJ1-4; 8 bases agree with TRBD1. Germline CDR1 reads SGHRS; CDR2 reads YFSETQ. The CDR3 loop spans 14 amino acids. Trimming removed 0 bases from V and 10 bases from J; junction bases left unmatched: 5. The CDR3, as DNA: TGCGCCAGCAGCTTGGGACAGGGGCGAGGAAAACTGTTTTTT. Its translation is CASSLGQGRGKLFF.

DNA for the CDR3: TGTGCCAGCTCATCAGGACAGGGCGCTGAAGCTTTCTTT. Its translation is CASSSGQGAEAFF. The chain links TRBV18 to TRBJ1-1, with 8 positions matching TRBD1. The junction had 5 bases not matched to a gene; V was cut back by 5 bases and J by 6 bases. The CDR3 spans 13 residues. Per germline, CDR1 KGHSH and CDR2 LQKENI.